These 25 T cell receptor beta chains originate from one sample sequenced in a study of cytomegalovirus exposure and HLA in healthy donors. Some clones are missing from TCRdb's copy, which holds only in-frame ones; the method was immunoSEQ multiplex PCR. Here the sample spans roughly 200,000 clones, roughly 81% being singletons. The sequencing input was PBMCs. The receptors originated from a woman in her twenties or thirties in good health and CMV-seronegative.

The chain couples TRBV5-6 to TRBJ2-1; TRBD1 is a possible D gene (5 bases). CDR3 length: 15 amino acids. CDR1 is SGHDT, CDR2 YYEEEE, per germline. V gave up 2 bases and J gave up 0 bases, with 9 bases separating them. In nucleotides, the CDR3 is TGTGCCAGCAGCTTATCTGGGGCCTCCTACAATGAGCAGTTCTTC. Translation: CASSLSGASYNEQFF.

This chain joins TRBV9 and TRBJ2-3, with TRBD1 identical over 7 bases. V gave up 3 bases and J gave up 2 bases; unmatched junction bases: 9. This CDR3 region has 16 residues. Germline V lookup: CDR1 SGDLS, CDR2 YYNGEE. The CDR3 loop reads CASSAPRQGPTDTQYF. CDR3 DNA sequence: TGTGCCAGCAGCGCGCCACGACAGGGTCCCACAGATACGCAGTATTTT.

The V call is TRBV7-9, the J call TRBJ2-7, with 12 bases lining up with TRBD2. The CDR3 sequence is 14 residues long. The J segment lost 6 bases and the V segment lost 5 bases, leaving 5 bases of the junction unmatched. Looked up from germline, CDR1 is SEHNR and CDR2 is FQNEAQ (reference sequence). The CDR3 protein is CASSDWGLAGEQYF. The DNA of the CDR3 is TGTGCCAGCAGCGACTGGGGACTAGCGGGCGAGCAGTACTTC.

The V and J genes are TRBV19 and TRBJ2-5; TRBD1 might be the D (6 bases). CDR3 length: 17 residues. CDR1 and CDR2 (germline): LNHDA, SQIVND (reference sequence). V shed 3 bases and J shed 0 bases, with 17 bases lying between them. This CDR3 is CASSMRRGQRYQETQYF. In DNA form, the CDR3 reads TGTGCCAGTAGTATGCGAAGAGGACAGAGGTACCAAGAGACCCAGTACTTC.

J is TRBJ1-1 and V is TRBV15; D perhaps matches TRBD1 (6 bases). V lost 4 bases to trimming and J lost 1 base, with 10 bases between them. Germline-derived CDR1 and CDR2 are LNHNV and YYDKDF (reference sequence). The CDR3 runs 14 residues. The CDR3 DNA sequence: TGTGCCACCAGCATGGGGACACGGAACACTGAAGCTTTCTTT. Amino acid sequence: CATSMGTRNTEAFF.

The chain combines TRBV5-1 with TRBJ1-3; tentative D call: TRBD1 (6 bases). V lost 4 bases, J lost 2 bases, and 19 bases lay in between. The CDR3 spans 17 residues. In germline, CDR1 is SGHRS, CDR2 YFSETQ. The CDR3 sequence is CASSPDRGGRTGNTIYF. CDR3 sequence (DNA): TGCGCCAGCAGCCCCGACCGCGGGGGGCGAACTGGAAACACCATATATTTT.

The V and J genes are TRBV5-1 and TRBJ1-2; 8 nucleotides agree with TRBD1. The trim removed 3 bases at V and 7 bases at J, leaving 5 bases unmatched. The length of the CDR3 is 13 residues. Germline CDR1 reads SGHRS; CDR2 reads YFSETQ. The CDR3 DNA is TGCGCCAGCAGCTCACAGGGGGGGTTTGGCTACACCTTC. Translated, it gives CASSSQGGFGYTF.

This clone came up a few times. The chain couples TRBV5-4 to TRBJ1-6; 7 positions match TRBD1. This CDR3 comprises 15 residues. V lost 4 bases, J lost 6 bases, and 7 bases stayed unmatched. Germline values: CDR1 SGHNT, CDR2 YYREEE (reference sequence). The chain's CDR3 is CASSPQQGSNSPLHF. The CDR3 DNA follows: TGTGCCAGCAGCCCACAACAGGGGAGTAATTCACCCCTCCACTTT.

The sample holds one count of this clone. V is TRBV5-4 and J is TRBJ1-3, with a weak D call TRBD1 (6 bases). Looked up from germline, CDR1 is SGHNT and CDR2 is YYREEE (reference sequence). The germline V and J ends were trimmed by 4 bases and 2 bases, with 13 bases remaining between them. The CDR3 runs to 15 residues. CDR3 sequence reads: CASSIQGATGNTIYF. The CDR3 nucleotides read TGTGCCAGCAGCATACAGGGAGCGACTGGAAACACCATATATTTT.

V usage is TRBV18 and J usage is TRBJ2-7; TRBD1 matches at 7 bases. Trimming removed 4 bases from V and 4 bases from J; junction bases left unmatched: 10. CDR3 length: 15 residues. CDR1 is KGHSH and CDR2 is LQKENI in the germline V gene. The CDR3 DNA is TGTGCCAGCTCACGTGGACAGGTGCCACCTTACGAGCAGTACTTC. It codes for CASSRGQVPPYEQYF.

The V gene is TRBV18, the J gene TRBJ2-5; 9 positions match TRBD1. V lost 3 bases and J lost 5; bases outside the gene matches: 13. This CDR3 contains 17 residues. The germline gives CDR1 KGHSH, CDR2 LQKENI. The CDR3 DNA sequence: TGTGCCAGCTCACCGCGCGGCCGGGACAGGGTTTCGGAGACCCAGTACTTC. As protein: CASSPRGRDRVSETQYF. Complete variable domain (other parts from reference TRBV18 and TRBJ2-5): NAGVMQNPRHLVRRRGQEARLRCSPMKGHSHVYWYRQLPEEGLKFMVYLQKENIIDESGMPKERFSAEFPKEGPSILRIQQVVRGDSAAYFCASSPRGRDRVSETQYFGPGTRLLVL.

The chain has TRBV7-8 and TRBJ2-3; TRBD2 agrees at 8 bases. The junction had 15 bases not matched to a gene; V was cut back by 6 bases and J by 4 bases. Germline loops: CDR1 SGHVS, CDR2 FQNEAQ. The CDR3 covers 17 residues. CDR3 DNA: TGTGCCAGCAGTTCCACTCGGGGGGGGCGCCGGGCAGATACGCAGTATTTT. It is translated as CASSSTRGGRRADTQYF.

V usage is TRBV6-5 and J usage is TRBJ2-7; TRBD2 matches at 7 bases. Germline V lookup: CDR1 MNHEY, CDR2 SVGAGI. The CDR3 totals 15 residues. With 2 bases clipped from V and 3 bases from J, the junction kept 7 bases outside the gene matches. Here the CDR3 reads CASSYGGDGFYEQYF. The CDR3 DNA reads as TGTGCCAGCAGTTACGGGGGGGATGGGTTCTACGAGCAGTACTTC.

CDR3: CASRTGNQPQHF. In nucleotides, the CDR3 is TGTGCCAGCAGAACAGGCAATCAGCCCCAGCATTTT. The chain combines TRBV6-5 with TRBJ1-5; no definite D call. Germline V gene data show CDR1 as MNHEY and CDR2 as SVGAGI. CDR3 length: 12 amino acids. Trimming shortened V by 6 bases and J by 2 bases, and 5 bases separated the two germline ends.

The count of this clone is one. The chain carries TRBV2 and TRBJ1-5, with TRBD1 matching 8 bases. Germline V gene sequence: CDR1 SNHLY, CDR2 FYNNEI. This CDR3 has 15 amino acids. The V segment lost 6 bases and the J segment 4 bases; nucleotides outside the gene matches: 8. As DNA, the CDR3 is TGTGCCAGCAGCCGGGGGACAGGAAATAATCAGCCCCAGCATTTT. Its translation: CASSRGTGNNQPQHF.

The chain is built from TRBV14 and TRBJ2-7; 10 bases are a match to TRBD2. With 0 bases clipped from V and 3 bases from J, the junction kept 8 bases outside the gene matches. Germline V CDR1 and CDR2: SGHDN, FVKESK. The CDR3 loop spans 17 amino acids. The CDR3 here is CASSQESRLAGRYEQYF. As DNA, the CDR3 is TGTGCCAGCAGCCAAGAGTCCCGACTAGCGGGCCGCTACGAGCAGTACTTC.

The genes are TRBV13 and TRBJ2-1; possible D gene TRBD1, 7 bases. Trimming took 4 bases from V and 7 from J, leaving 20 bases between them. Germline assignment: CDR1 PRHDT and CDR2 FYEKMQ (reference sequence). The CDR3 sequence is 16 residues long. The CDR3 nucleotides read TGTGCCAGCAGCTCAGGCGGGACAGCCAGACTGAATGAGCAGTTCTTC. This codes for CASSSGGTARLNEQFF.

The chain joins TRBV6-1 to TRBJ2-3; D is uncertain. The CDR3 contains 13 residues. Between the trimmed V and J ends, which lost 6 bases and 0 bases, there was a span of 7 bases. The germline gives CDR1 MNHNS, CDR2 SASEGT. The CDR3 nucleotides are TGTGCCAGCAGACCGGTTAGCACAGATACGCAGTATTTT. Translated, it gives CASRPVSTDTQYF.

The V gene is TRBV7-2, the J gene TRBJ1-2; D gene unclear. Deletions cut 2 bases from V and 4 bases from J, with 11 bases between. Germline lookup yields CDR1 SGHTA and CDR2 FQGNSA. The length of the CDR3 is 14 residues. The CDR3 sequence is CASSLLVQAYGYTF. The DNA for the CDR3 is TGTGCCAGCAGCTTATTGGTGCAGGCCTATGGCTACACCTTC.

The gene calls are TRBV18 and TRBJ1-3, with a possible D match to TRBD1 (6 bases). The CDR3 has 17 residues. The germline V and J ends were trimmed by 4 bases and 0 bases, with 16 bases remaining between them. Germline loops: CDR1 KGHSH, CDR2 LQKENI. The CDR3 DNA follows: TGTGCCAGCTCACTTGTCGCGGGGGCCATCTCTGGAAACACCATATATTTT. Translated, it gives CASSLVAGAISGNTIYF.

This clone was detected a few times. This chain joins TRBV25-1 and TRBJ2-3; 7 bases align to TRBD1. The V segment lost 2 bases and the J segment 6 bases; nucleotides outside the gene matches: 2. Germline V gives CDR1 MGHDK, CDR2 SYGVNS. There are 13 residues in the CDR3. CDR3 residues: CASSEQGVDTQYF. The CDR3, as DNA: TGTGCCAGCAGTGAACAGGGGGTGGATACGCAGTATTTT.

This clone was detected once. The CDR3 region has the DNA TGTGCCAGCAGTTACGGCGGTCGCACCGGGGAGCTGTTTTTT. The encoded protein is CASSYGGRTGELFF. The gene calls are TRBV6-6 and TRBJ2-2; D call uncertain. The CDR3 covers 14 residues. V lost 2 bases and J 4 bases, leaving 8 bases between the germline ends. Germline CDR1 is MNHNY and CDR2 is SVGAGI (reference sequence).

V is TRBV4-1 and J is TRBJ2-5, with D possibly TRBD2 on 5 matching bases. Trimming left V 0 bases short and J 3 bases short, with 11 bases between. The CDR3 runs to 15 residues. The germline V gene encodes CDR1 MGHRA and CDR2 YSYEKL. Here the CDR3 DNA reads TGCGCCAGCAGCCAAGATCGAGGGCAGGAAGAGACCCAGTACTTC. Translating it yields CASSQDRGQEETQYF.

This clone was seen a handful of times. This chain links TRBV10-1 with TRBJ2-7, with 8 positions matching TRBD1. The V gene's germline CDR1 is WNHNN and CDR2 SYGVQD (reference sequence). There are 17 residues in the CDR3. Germline trimming cut 2 bases from V and 7 bases from J; bases unmatched to any gene: 16. In DNA form, the CDR3 reads TGCGCCAGCAGTGAGGGGCAGGTGGGACAGGAGGGCGCGGAGCAGTACTTC. Residues: CASSEGQVGQEGAEQYF.

The chain has TRBV12-2 and TRBJ2-3; TRBD2 reflects the table's D call only, with no check against the DNA. TRBV12-2 is designated a pseudogene. This CDR3 is built from 16 residues. The CDR3 here is CASRSRGLPSTDTQYF. CDR3 nucleotide sequence: TGTGCAAGTCGCTCGAGAGGACTACCTAGCACAGATACGCAGTATTTT.